Listed below are T cell receptor beta chains from one sample, sequenced in a study of control samples from healthy donors and cancer patients. Sequencing used immunoSEQ multiplex PCR; TCRdb keeps in-frame clones, though not all of them. The repertoire consists of around 42,000 clones, with over 80% occurring once and the leading ten covering 47%. Source material: blood. Source of these receptors: a man aged 55 to 69 in good health. The CDR3 runs from the conserved cysteine through the conserved F or W. Fields, in order: J gene, clone size, D gene, V gene, CDR3 DNA, CDR3 protein. The D gene is left open where the match is weak. Clone sizes are given selectively: once, few, many, or a class where the clone is expanded.

TRBJ2-1 . . TRBV3-1/TRBV3-2 TGTGCCAGCAGCCGGACCACCAATGAGCAGTTCTTC CASSRTTNEQFF
TRBJ2-7 . . TRBV14 TGTGCCAGCAGCCAAGGAAGGTACGAGCAGTACTTC CASSQGRYEQYF
TRBJ2-7 . . TRBV30 TGTGCCTGGAGAGCTGGGCGGTACGAGCAGTACTTC CAWRAGRYEQYF
TRBJ2-5 . . TRBV2 TGTGCCAGCAGGGGCCCTAGCAGTCAAGAGACCCAGTACTTC CASRGPSSQETQYF
TRBJ1-1 . . TRBV11-2 TGTGCCAGCAGGGGGGGCACTGAAGCTTTCTTT CASRGGTEAFF
TRBJ1-6 . . TRBV10-2 TGCGCCAGCAGCCGTGAGGATTACTATAATTCACCCCTCCACTTT CASSREDYYNSPLHF
TRBJ2-7 . TRBD2 TRBV27 TGTGCCAGCAGTTCCCTAGCGGGAGGGCAGGACGAGCAGTACTTC CASSSLAGGQDEQYF
TRBJ1-2 . . TRBV11-2 TGTGCCAGCAGTCTCGATGGATTCCAAATCTATGGCTACACCTTC CASSLDGFQIYGYTF
TRBJ1-1 . TRBD1 TRBV5-6 TGTGCCAGCAGCCCAGACAGGGGCACTGAAGCTTTCTTT CASSPDRGTEAFF
TRBJ2-3 once . TRBV5-1 TGCGCCAGCAGCTTTCGGTCGGGATGGCTATCAGATACGCAGTATTTT CASSFRSGWLSDTQYF
TRBJ1-4 . . TRBV12-3/TRBV12-4 TGTGCCAGCCAGAGAGAGGGAGAAAAACTGTTTTTT CASQREGEKLFF
TRBJ1-3 . . TRBV5-4 TGTGCCAGCAGCATTGGACAACCCTCTGGAAACACCATATATTTT CASSIGQPSGNTIYF
TRBJ2-2 . . TRBV4-3 TGCGCCAGCAGCCAAGAACCACAGGGTAGCACCGGGGAGCTGTTTTTT CASSQEPQGSTGELFF
TRBJ2-2 . TRBD1 TRBV7-2 TGTGCCAGCAGCTTAGTTGGACAGGGGATTGACGGGGAGCTGTTTTTT CASSLVGQGIDGELFF
TRBJ1-2 once . TRBV5-3 TGTGCCAGAAGCCCCCCCGGGGGTCACTATGGCTACACCTTC CARSPPGGHYGYTF
TRBJ2-3 . . TRBV27 TGTGCCAGCAGTTTAAAGGGTTTGAAGTTTGCCACAGATACGCAGTATTTT CASSLKGLKFATDTQYF
TRBJ1-1 . . TRBV7-2 TGTGCCAGCAGCTTATTCCATATGCGTCAGGGGAACACTGAAGCTTTCTTT CASSLFHMRQGNTEAFF
TRBJ2-5 . . TRBV10-3 TGTGCCATCAGTGAAGCTCTCAGAGGGGAGACCCAGTACTTC CAISEALRGETQYF
TRBJ1-2 once TRBD1 TRBV7-2 TGTGCCAGCAGCTTACAGGGGGGTGGCTACACCTTC CASSLQGGGYTF
TRBJ2-7 . . TRBV6-6 TGTGCCAGCAGCCCGCCGGCCGAGGGCTCCTACGAGCAGTACTTC CASSPPAEGSYEQYF
TRBJ2-7 . TRBD1 TRBV20-1 TGCAGTGCTAGTGACCCGACAGGGACCTACGAGCAGTACTTC CSASDPTGTYEQYF